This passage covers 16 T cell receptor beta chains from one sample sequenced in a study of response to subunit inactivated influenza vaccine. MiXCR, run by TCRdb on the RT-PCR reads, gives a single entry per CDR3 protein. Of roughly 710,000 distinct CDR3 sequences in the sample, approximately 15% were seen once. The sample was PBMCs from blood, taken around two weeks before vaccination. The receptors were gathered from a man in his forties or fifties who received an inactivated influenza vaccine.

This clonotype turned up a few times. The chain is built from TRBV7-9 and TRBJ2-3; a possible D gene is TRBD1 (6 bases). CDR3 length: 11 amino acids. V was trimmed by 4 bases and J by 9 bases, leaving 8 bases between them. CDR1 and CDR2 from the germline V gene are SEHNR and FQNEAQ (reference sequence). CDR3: CASSSGQTQYF. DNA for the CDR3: TGTGCCAGCAGCTCAGGACAGACGCAGTATTTT.

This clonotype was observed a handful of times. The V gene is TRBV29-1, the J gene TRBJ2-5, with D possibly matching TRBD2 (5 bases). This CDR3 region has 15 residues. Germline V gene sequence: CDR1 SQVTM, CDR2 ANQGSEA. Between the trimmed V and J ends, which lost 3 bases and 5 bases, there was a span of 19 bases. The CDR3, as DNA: TGCAGCGTTGAGATCAAGGCCGGTACGGGGGAGACCCAGTACTTC. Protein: CSVEIKAGTGETQYF. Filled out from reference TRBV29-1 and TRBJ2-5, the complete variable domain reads SAVISQKPSRDICQRGTSLTIQCQVDSQVTMMFWYRQQPGQSLTLIATANQGSEATYESGFVIDKFPISRPNLTFSTLTVSNMSPEDSSIYLCSVEIKAGTGETQYFGPGTRLLVL.

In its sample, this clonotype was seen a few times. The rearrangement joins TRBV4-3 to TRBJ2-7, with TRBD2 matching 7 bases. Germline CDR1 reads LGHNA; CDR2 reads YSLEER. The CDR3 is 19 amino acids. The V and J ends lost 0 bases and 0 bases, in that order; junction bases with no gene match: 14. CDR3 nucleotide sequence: TGCGCCAGCAGCCAAGATCGAAGCGGGATCTCTTCGAGCTCCTACGAGCAGTACTTC. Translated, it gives CASSQDRSGISSSSYEQYF.

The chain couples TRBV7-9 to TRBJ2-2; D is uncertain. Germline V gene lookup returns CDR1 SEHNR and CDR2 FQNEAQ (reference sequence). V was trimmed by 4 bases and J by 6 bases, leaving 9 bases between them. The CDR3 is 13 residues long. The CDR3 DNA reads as TGTGCCAGCAGCTCGGACGGGCCCGGGGAGCTGTTTTTT. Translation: CASSSDGPGELFF. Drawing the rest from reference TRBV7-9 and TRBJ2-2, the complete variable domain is DTGVSQNPRHKITKRGQNVTFRCDPISEHNRLYWYRQTLGQGPEFLTYFQNEAQLEKSRLLSDRFSAERPKGSFSTLEIQRTEQGDSAMYLCASSSDGPGELFFGEGSRLTVL.

The CDR3 protein is CATSSGAATGVFYNEQFF. CDR3 sequence (DNA): TGTGCCACCAGCAGCGGGGCCGCCACGGGGGTCTTCTACAATGAGCAGTTCTTC. The chain joins TRBV15 to TRBJ2-1; possibly TRBD2 for D (6 bases). Germline lookup yields CDR1 LNHNV and CDR2 YYDKDF (reference sequence). The CDR3 is made up of 18 amino acids. The germline V and J ends were trimmed by 3 bases and 3 bases, with 21 bases remaining between them.

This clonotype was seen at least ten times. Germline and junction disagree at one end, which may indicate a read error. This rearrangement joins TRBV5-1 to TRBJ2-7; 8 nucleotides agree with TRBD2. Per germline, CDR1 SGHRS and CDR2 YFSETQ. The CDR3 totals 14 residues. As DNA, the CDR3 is TGTGCCAGCAGTTTGCTGGCGGGGGGTTATGAGCAGTACTTC. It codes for CASSLLAGGYEQYF.

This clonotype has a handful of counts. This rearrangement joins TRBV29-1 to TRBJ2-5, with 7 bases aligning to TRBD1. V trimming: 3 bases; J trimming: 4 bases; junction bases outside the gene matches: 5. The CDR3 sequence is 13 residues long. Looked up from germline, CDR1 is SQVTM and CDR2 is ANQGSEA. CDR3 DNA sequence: TGCAGCGTTGATCCGACAGGGAGAGAGACCCAGTACTTC. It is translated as CSVDPTGRETQYF.

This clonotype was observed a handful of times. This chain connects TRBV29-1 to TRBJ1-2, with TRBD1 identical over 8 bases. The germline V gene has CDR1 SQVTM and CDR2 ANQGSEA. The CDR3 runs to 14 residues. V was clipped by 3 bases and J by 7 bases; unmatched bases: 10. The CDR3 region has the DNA TGCAGCGTTGATCCCCCCAGGGGGCTTGCTGGCTACACCTTC. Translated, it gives CSVDPPRGLAGYTF.

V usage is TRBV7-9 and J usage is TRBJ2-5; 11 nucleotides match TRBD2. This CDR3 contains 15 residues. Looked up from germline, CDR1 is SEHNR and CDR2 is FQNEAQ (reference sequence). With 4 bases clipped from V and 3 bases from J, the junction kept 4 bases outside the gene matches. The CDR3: CASSWGTSGKETQYF. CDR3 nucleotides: TGTGCCAGCAGCTGGGGGACTAGCGGAAAAGAGACCCAGTACTTC. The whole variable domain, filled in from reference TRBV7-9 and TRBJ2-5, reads DTGVSQNPRHKITKRGQNVTFRCDPISEHNRLYWYRQTLGQGPEFLTYFQNEAQLEKSRLLSDRFSAERPKGSFSTLEIQRTEQGDSAMYLCASSWGTSGKETQYFGPGTRLLVL.

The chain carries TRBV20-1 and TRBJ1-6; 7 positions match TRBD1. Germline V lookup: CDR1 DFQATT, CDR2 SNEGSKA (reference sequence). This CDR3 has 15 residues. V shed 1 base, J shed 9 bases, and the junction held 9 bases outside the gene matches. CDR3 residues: CSARVAMTGTSPLHF. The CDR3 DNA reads TGCAGTGCTAGAGTAGCAATGACAGGGACTTCACCCCTCCACTTT.

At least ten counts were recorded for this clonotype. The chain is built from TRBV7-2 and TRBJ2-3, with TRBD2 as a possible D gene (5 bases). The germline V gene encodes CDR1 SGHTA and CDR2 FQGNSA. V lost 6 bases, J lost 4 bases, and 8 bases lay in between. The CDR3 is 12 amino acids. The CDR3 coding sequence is TGTGCCAGCAGGTTGGGAGCAGATACGCAGTATTTT. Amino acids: CASRLGADTQYF. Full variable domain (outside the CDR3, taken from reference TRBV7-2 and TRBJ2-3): GAGVSQSPSNKVTEKGKDVELRCDPISGHTALYWYRQSLGQGLEFLIYFQGNSAPDKSGLPSDRFSAERTGGSVSTLTIQRTQQEDSAVYLCASRLGADTQYFGPGTRLTVL.

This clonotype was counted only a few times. The CDR3 nucleotides are TGCGCCAGCAGCTTGACGGGGGACAGGGTCAACGAGCAGTACTTC. This codes for CASSLTGDRVNEQYF. The chain joins TRBV5-1 to TRBJ2-7, with 9 bases aligning to TRBD1. The ends lost 1 base at V and 5 bases at J; junction bases unmatched: 7. Looked up from germline, CDR1 is SGHRS and CDR2 is YFSETQ. This CDR3 is built from 15 residues.

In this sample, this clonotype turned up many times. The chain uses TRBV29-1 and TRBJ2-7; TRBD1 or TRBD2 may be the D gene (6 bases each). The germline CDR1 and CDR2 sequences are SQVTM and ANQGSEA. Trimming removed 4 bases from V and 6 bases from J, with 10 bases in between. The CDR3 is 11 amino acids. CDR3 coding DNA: TGCAGCGTTGGGACAGCGGGCGAGCAGTACTTC. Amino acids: CSVGTAGEQYF.

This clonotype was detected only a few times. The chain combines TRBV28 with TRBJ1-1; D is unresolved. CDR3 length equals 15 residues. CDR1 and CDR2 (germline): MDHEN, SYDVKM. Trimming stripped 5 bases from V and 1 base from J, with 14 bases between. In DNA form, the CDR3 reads TGTGCCAGCAGTCCCCCGCGAGACCAGAACACTGAAGCTTTCTTT. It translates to CASSPPRDQNTEAFF.

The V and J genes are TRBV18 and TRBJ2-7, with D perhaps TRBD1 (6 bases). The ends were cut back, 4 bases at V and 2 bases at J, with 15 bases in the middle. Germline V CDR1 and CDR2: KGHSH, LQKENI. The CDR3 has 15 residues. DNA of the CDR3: TGTGCCAGCTCACGGCCCGAACAGGGTACCTACGAGCAGTACTTC. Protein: CASSRPEQGTYEQYF.

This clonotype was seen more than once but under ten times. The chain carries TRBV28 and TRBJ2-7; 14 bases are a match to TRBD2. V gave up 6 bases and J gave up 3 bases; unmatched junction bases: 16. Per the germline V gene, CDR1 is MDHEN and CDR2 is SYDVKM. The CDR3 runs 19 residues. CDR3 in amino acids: CASSTPGLAGGSALYEQYF. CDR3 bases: TGTGCCAGCAGCACCCCAGGACTAGCGGGAGGCTCGGCTCTCTACGAGCAGTACTTC.